This is a list of T cell receptor beta chains from one sample in a study of blood T cell repertoires in COVID-19. Profiling relied on immunoSEQ multiplex PCR, and the TCRdb table lists in-frame clones only, not all of them. The sample holds about 83,000 clones, about three quarters seen once. Input material: peripheral blood. All receptors come from a woman older than 75 with active or convalescent COVID-19. The CDR3 runs from the conserved cysteine through the conserved F or W. Fields, in order: J gene, clone size, V gene, CDR3 protein. Clone size is given for some rows only: seen once, a few or many times, or a class if the clone is expanded.

TRBJ1-2	NA	TRBV7-2	CASSLNSGTVNYGYTF
TRBJ2-5	NA	TRBV4-3	CASSQDWPGEAETQYF
TRBJ1-5	NA	TRBV6-5	CASSSGTGVQPQHF
TRBJ1-1	NA	TRBV5-4	CASSLTGQVTEAFF
TRBJ2-6	NA	TRBV28	CASRSAGAGANVLTF
TRBJ1-1	once	TRBV7-3	CASSLRAARNTEAFF
TRBJ2-7	NA	TRBV18	CASSPEQGIYEQYF
TRBJ1-3	NA	TRBV7-8	CASSLALSGNTIYF
TRBJ2-3	NA	TRBV12-5	CASGPGLAGGKGTDTQYF
TRBJ1-5	NA	TRBV10-3	CAISDRTGALNQPQHF
TRBJ2-6	NA	TRBV27	CASSPGSGANVLTF
TRBJ1-5	NA	TRBV19	CASSIDSLSQKPQHF
TRBJ1-2	NA	TRBV5-1	CASSLNLQGGRYGYTF
TRBJ2-1	NA	TRBV19	CASSIARGANEQFF
TRBJ1-2	NA	TRBV7-9	CASSLAHPGGGYTF
TRBJ2-5	NA	TRBV25-1	CASREDRVRETQYF
TRBJ1-1	NA	TRBV6-5	CASRLLGDTEAFF
TRBJ1-5	NA	TRBV19	CASSTFPGTGGQPQHF
TRBJ2-7	NA	TRBV6-5	CASSRGGSGEQYF
TRBJ2-7	NA	TRBV7-2	CASSLGGPYEQYF